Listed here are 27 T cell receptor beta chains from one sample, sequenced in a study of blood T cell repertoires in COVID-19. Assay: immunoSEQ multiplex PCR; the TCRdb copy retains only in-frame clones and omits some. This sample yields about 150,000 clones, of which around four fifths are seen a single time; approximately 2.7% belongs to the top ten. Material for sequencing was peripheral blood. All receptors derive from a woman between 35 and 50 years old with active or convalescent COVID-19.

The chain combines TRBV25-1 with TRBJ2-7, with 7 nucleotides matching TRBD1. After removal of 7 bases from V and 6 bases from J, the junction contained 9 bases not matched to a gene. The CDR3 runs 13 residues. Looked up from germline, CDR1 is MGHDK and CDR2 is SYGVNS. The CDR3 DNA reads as TGTGCCAGCAAAGGGTACAGGGGAGCCGAGCAGTACTTC. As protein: CASKGYRGAEQYF.

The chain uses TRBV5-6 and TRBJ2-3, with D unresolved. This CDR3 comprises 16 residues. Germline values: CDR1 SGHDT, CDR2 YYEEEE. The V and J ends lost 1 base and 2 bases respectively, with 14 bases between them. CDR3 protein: CASSLYTDIPTDTQYF. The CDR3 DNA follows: TGTGCCAGCAGCTTGTATACCGACATCCCCACAGATACGCAGTATTTT.

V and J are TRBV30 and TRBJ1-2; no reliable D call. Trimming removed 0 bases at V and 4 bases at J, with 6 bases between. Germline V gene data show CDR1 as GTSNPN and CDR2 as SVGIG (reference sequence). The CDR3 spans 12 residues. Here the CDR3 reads CAWSVAGYGYTF. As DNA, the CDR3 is TGTGCCTGGAGTGTCGCAGGCTATGGCTACACCTTC.

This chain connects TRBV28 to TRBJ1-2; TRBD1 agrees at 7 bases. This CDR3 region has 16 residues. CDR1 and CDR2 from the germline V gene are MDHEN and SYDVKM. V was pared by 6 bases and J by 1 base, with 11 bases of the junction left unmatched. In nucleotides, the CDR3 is TGTGCCAGCAGGGTCGGAGGCACAGGGGTTAACTATGGCTACACCTTC. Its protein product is CASRVGGTGVNYGYTF.

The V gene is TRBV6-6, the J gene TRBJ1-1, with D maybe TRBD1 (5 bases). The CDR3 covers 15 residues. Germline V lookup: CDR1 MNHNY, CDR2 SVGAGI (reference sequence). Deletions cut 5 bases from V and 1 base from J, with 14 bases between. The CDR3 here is CASSPLGQRNTEAFF. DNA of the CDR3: TGTGCCAGCAGTCCCCTCGGACAAAGGAACACTGAAGCTTTCTTT.

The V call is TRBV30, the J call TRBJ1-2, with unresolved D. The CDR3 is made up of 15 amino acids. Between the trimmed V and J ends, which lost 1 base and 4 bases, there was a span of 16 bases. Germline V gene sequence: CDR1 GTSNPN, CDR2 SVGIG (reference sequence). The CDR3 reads CAWSDQEGGPYGYTF. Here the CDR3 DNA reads TGTGCCTGGAGTGACCAGGAGGGAGGCCCCTATGGCTACACCTTC.

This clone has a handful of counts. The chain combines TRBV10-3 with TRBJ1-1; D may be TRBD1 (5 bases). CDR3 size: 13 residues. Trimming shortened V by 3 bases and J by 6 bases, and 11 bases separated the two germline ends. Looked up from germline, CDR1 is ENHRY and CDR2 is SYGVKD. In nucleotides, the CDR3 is TGTGCCATCAGTGACCCCAGGGCGGCTGAAGCTTTCTTT. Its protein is CAISDPRAAEAFF.

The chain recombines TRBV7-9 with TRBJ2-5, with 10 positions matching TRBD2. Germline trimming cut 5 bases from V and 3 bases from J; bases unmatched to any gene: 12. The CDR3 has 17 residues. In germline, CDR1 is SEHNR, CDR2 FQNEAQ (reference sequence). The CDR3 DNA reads TGTGCCAGCAGCAAAGCCGGAGCTAGCGGGGGAAAAGAGACCCAGTACTTC. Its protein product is CASSKAGASGGKETQYF.

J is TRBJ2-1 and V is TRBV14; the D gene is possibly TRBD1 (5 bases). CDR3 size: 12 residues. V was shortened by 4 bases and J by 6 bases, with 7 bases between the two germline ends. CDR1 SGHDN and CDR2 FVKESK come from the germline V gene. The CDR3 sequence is CASSPDSNEQFF. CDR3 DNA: TGTGCCAGCAGCCCCGACAGCAATGAGCAGTTCTTC.

CDR3 region: CASSPTVSNEKLFF. Written as DNA, the CDR3 is TGTGCCAGCAGCCCGACAGTGTCTAATGAAAAACTGTTTTTT. The V gene is TRBV7-2, the J gene TRBJ1-4; tentative D call: TRBD1 (5 bases). This CDR3 spans 14 amino acids. V lost 5 bases, J lost 3 bases, and 10 bases lay in between. CDR1 and CDR2 from the germline V gene are SGHTA and FQGNSA.

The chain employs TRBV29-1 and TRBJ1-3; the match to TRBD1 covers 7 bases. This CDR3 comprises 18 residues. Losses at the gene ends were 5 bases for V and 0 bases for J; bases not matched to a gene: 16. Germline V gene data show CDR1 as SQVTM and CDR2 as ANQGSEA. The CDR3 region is CSVFTGDSPFLSGNTIYF. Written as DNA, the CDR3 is TGCAGCGTTTTCACAGGGGACTCACCCTTCCTCTCTGGAAACACCATATATTTT.

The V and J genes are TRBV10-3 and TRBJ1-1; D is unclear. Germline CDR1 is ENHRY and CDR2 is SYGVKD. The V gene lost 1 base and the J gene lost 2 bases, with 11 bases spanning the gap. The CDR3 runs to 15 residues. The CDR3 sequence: CAISELQRANTEAFF. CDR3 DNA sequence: TGTGCCATCAGTGAGTTGCAGAGGGCTAACACTGAAGCTTTCTTT.

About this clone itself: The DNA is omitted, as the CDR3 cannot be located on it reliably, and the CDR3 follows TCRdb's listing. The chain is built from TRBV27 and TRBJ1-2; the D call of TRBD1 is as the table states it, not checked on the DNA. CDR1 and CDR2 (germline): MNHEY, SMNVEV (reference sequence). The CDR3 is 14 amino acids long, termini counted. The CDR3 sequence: CASSSSDRLHGYTF.

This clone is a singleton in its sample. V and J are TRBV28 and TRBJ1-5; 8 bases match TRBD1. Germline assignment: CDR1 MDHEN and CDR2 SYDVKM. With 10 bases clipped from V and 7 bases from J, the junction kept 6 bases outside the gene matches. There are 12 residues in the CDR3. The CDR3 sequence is CAKGQGRQPQHF. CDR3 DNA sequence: TGTGCCAAAGGACAGGGAAGGCAGCCCCAGCATTTT.

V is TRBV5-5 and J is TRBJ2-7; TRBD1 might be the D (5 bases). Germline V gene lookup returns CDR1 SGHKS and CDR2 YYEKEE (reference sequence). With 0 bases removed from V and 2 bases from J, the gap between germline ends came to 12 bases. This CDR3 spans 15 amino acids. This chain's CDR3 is CASSLGRAYTYEQYF. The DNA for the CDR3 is TGTGCCAGCAGCTTGGGCAGGGCATATACCTACGAGCAGTACTTC.

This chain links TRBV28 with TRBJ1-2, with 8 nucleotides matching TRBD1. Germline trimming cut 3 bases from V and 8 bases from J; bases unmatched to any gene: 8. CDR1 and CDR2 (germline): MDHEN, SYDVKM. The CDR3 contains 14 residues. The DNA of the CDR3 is TGTGCCAGCAGTTTGACAGGGGAGGGAGAAGGCTACACCTTC. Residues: CASSLTGEGEGYTF.

CDR3: CASSQVPDTPRTEAFF. CDR3 coding DNA: TGCGCCAGCAGCCAAGTACCGGACACCCCGAGGACTGAAGCTTTCTTT. The chain has TRBV4-3 and TRBJ1-1, with D tentatively TRBD1 (5 bases). Germline V gene data show CDR1 as LGHNA and CDR2 as YSLEER. V gave up 1 base and J gave up 5 bases, with 17 bases separating them. CDR3 length: 16 amino acids.

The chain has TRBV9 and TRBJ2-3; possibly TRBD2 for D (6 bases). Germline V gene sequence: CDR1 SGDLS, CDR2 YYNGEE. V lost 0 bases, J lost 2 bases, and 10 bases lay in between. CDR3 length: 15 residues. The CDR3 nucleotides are TGTGCCAGCAGCGTAGGGGACTTTATCACAGATACGCAGTATTTT. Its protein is CASSVGDFITDTQYF.

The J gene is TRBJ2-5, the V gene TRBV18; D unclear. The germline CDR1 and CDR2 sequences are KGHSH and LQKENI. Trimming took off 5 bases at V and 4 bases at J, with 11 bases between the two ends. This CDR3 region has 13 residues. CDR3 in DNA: TGTGCCAGCTCAAGCTTCCTCCCAGAGACCCAGTACTTC. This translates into CASSSFLPETQYF.

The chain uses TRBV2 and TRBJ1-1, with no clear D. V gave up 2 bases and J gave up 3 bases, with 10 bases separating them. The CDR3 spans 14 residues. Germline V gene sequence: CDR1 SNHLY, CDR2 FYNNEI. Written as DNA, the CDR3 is TGTGCCAGCAGTGAATGGGGAGTGGACACTGAAGCTTTCTTT. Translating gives CASSEWGVDTEAFF.

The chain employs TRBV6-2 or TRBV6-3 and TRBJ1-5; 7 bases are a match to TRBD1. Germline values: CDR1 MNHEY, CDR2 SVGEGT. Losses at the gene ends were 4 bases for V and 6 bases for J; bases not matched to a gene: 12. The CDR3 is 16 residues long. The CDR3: CASSSLRGRESQPQHF. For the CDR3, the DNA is TGTGCCAGCAGTTCCCTTAGGGGGCGCGAGAGTCAGCCCCAGCATTTT.

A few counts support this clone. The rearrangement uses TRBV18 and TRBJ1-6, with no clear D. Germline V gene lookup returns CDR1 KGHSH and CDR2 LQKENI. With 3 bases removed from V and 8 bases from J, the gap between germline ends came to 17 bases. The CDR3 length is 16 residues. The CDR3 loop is CASSPLGPPEDSPLHF. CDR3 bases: TGTGCCAGCTCACCGCTCGGCCCCCCGGAGGATTCACCCCTCCACTTT.

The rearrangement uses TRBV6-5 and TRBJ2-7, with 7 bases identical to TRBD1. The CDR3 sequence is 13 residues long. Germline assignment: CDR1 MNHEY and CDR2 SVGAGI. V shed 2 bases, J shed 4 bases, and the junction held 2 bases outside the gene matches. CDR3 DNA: TGTGCCAGCAGTTACGGGGACAGTTACGAGCAGTACTTC. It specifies CASSYGDSYEQYF.

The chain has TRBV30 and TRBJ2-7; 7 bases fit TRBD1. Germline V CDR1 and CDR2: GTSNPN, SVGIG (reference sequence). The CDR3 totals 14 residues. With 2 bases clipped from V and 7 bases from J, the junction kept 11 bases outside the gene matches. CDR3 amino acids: CAWSLSGGTGEQYF. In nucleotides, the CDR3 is TGTGCCTGGAGTCTCTCAGGGGGTACAGGTGAGCAGTACTTC.

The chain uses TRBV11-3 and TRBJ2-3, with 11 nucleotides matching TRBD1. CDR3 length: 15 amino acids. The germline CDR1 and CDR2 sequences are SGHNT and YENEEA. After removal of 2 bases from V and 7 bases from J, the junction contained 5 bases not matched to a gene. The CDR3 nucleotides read TGTGCCAGCAGCTTAAGAGGGACAGGGGGAAATACGCAGTATTTT. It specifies CASSLRGTGGNTQYF.

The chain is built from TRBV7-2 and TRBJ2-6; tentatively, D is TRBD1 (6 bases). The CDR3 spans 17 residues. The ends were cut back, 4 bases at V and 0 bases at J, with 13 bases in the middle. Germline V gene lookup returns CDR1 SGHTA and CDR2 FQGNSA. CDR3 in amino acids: CASSSSRGFSGANVLTF. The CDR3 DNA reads TGTGCCAGCAGCTCTTCTAGGGGGTTCTCTGGGGCCAACGTCCTGACTTTC.

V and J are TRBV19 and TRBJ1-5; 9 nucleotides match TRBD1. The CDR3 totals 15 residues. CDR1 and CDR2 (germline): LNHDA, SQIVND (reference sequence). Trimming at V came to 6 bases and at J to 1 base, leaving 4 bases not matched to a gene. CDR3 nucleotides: TGTGCCAGTAGCCGGGACAGGGCCAGCAATCAGCCCCAGCATTTT. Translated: CASSRDRASNQPQHF.